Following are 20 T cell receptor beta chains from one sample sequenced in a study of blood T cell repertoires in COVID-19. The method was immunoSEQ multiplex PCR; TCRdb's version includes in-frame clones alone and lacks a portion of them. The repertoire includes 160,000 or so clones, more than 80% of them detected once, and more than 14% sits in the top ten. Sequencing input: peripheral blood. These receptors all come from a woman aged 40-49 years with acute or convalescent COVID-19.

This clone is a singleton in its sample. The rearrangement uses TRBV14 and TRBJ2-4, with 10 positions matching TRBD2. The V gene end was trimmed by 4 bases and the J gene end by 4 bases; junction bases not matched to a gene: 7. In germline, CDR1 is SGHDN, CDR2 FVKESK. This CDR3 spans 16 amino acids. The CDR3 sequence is CASSLVAGGLKNIQYF. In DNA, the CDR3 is TGTGCCAGCAGCCTGGTAGCGGGGGGCTTAAAAAACATTCAGTACTTC.

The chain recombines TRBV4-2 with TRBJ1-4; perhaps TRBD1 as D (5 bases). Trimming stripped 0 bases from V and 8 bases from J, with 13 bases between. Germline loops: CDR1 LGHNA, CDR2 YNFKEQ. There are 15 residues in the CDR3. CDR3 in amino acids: CASSQDGQGSEKLFF. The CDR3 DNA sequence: TGTGCCAGCAGCCAAGACGGCCAGGGAAGCGAAAAACTGTTTTTT.

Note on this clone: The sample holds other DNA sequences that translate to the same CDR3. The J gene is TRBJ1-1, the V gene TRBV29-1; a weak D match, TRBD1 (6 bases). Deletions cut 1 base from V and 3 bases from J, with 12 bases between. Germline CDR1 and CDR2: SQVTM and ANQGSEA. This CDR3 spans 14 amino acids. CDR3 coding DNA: TGCAGCGTTGAAGGGCAAGGGGGAGACACTGAAGCTTTCTTT. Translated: CSVEGQGGDTEAFF.

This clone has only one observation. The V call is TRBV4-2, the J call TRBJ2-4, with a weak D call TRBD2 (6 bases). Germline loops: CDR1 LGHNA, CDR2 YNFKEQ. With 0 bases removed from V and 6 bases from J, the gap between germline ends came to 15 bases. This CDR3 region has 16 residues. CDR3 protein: CASSQDPSESGNIQYF. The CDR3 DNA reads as TGTGCCAGCAGCCAAGACCCTAGCGAATCGGGAAACATTCAGTACTTC.

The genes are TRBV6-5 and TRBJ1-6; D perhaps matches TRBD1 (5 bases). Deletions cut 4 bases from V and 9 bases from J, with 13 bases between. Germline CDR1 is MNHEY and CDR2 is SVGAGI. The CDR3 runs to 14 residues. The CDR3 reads CASSSTADRSPLHF. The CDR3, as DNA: TGTGCCAGCAGTTCGACAGCTGATCGTTCACCCCTCCACTTT.

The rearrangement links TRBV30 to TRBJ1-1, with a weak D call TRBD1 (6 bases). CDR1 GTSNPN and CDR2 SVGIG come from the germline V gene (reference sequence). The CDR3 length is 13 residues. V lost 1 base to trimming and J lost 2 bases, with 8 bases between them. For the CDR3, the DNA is TGTGCCTGGAGTGCCAGGGGCAACACTGAAGCTTTCTTT. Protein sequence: CAWSARGNTEAFF.

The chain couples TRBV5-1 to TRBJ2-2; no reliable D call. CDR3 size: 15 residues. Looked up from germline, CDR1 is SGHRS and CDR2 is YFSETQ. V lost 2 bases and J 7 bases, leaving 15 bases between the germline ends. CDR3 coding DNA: TGCGCCAGCAGCTTTAGCCACATGCGTGGCGGGGAGCTGTTTTTT. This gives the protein CASSFSHMRGGELFF. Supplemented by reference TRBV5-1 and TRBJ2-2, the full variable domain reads KAGVTQTPRYLIKTRGQQVTLSCSPISGHRSVSWYQQTPGQGLQFLFEYFSETQRNKGNFPGRFSGRQFSNSRSEMNVSTLELGDSALYLCASSFSHMRGGELFFGEGSRLTVL.

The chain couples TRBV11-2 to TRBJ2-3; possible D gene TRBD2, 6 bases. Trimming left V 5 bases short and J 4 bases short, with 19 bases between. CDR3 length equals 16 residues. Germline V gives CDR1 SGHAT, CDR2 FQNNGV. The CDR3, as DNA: TGTGCCAGCAGCCCCACCAACACACTAGCTTCAGATACGCAGTATTTT. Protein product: CASSPTNTLASDTQYF.

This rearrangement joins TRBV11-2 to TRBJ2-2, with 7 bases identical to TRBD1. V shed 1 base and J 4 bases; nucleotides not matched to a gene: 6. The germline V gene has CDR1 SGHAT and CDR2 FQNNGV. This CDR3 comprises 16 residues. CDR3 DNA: TGTGCCAGCAGCTTAGTATCACAGGGGCTCACCGGGGAGCTGTTTTTT. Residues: CASSLVSQGLTGELFF. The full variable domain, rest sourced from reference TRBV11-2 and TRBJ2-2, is EAGVAQSPRYKIIEKRQSVAFWCNPISGHATLYWYQQILGQGPKLLIQFQNNGVVDDSQLPKDRFSAERLKGVDSTLKIQPAKLEDSAVYLCASSLVSQGLTGELFFGEGSRLTVL.

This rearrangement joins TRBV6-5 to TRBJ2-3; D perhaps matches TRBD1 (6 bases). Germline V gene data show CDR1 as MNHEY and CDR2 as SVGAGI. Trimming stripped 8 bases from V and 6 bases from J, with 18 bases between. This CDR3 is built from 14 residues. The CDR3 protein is CASSPFGGIDTQYF. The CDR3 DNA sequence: TGTGCCAGCTCCCCCTTTGGGGGCATCGATACGCAGTATTTT.

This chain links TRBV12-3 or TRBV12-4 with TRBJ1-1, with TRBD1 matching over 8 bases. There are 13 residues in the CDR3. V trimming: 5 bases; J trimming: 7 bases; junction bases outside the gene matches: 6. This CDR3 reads CASSPGQGIEAFF. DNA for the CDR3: TGTGCCAGCAGTCCCGGACAGGGAATTGAAGCTTTCTTT.

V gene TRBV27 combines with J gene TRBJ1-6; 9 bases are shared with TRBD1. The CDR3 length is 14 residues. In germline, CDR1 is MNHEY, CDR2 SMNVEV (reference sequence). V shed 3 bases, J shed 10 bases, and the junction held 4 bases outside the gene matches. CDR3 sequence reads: CASSFGTGRSPLHF. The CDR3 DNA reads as TGTGCCAGCAGTTTCGGGACAGGGCGCTCACCCCTCCACTTT.

CDR3 protein: CASPSRLGLAGGFNEQFF. Written as DNA, the CDR3 is TGTGCCAGCCCCTCCCGGCTAGGGCTAGCGGGGGGCTTCAATGAGCAGTTCTTC. V gene TRBV28 combines with J gene TRBJ2-1; 11 nucleotides agree with TRBD2. CDR3 size: 18 residues. Germline CDR1 reads MDHEN; CDR2 reads SYDVKM. J lost 6 bases, V lost 8 bases, and 18 bases had no gene match.

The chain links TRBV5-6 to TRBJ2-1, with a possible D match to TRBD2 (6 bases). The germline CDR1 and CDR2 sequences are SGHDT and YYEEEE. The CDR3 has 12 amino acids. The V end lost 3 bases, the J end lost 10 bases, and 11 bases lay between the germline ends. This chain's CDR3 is CASSSGGAEQFF. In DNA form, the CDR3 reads TGTGCCAGCAGCTCGGGCGGGGCAGAGCAGTTCTTC.

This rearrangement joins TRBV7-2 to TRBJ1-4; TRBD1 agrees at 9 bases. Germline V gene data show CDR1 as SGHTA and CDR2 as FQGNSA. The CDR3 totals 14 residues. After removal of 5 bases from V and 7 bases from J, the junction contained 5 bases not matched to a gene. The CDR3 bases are TGTGCCAGCAGCAAAGGACAGGGGAGTGAAAAACTGTTTTTT. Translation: CASSKGQGSEKLFF.

The CDR3 loop is CGLAGEETQYF. The CDR3 DNA reads TGCGGGCTAGCGGGAGAAGAGACCCAGTACTTC. The chain recombines TRBV29-1 with TRBJ2-5; 10 nucleotides match TRBD2. The CDR3 is 11 amino acids. Germline CDR1 is SQVTM and CDR2 is ANQGSEA.

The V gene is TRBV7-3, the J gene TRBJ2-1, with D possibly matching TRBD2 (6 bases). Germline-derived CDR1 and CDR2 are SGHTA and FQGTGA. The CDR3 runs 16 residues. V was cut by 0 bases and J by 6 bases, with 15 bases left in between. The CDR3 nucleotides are TGTGCCAGCAGCTTAACGAGGGAGGTGGCGGGCAATGAGCAGTTCTTC. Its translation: CASSLTREVAGNEQFF.

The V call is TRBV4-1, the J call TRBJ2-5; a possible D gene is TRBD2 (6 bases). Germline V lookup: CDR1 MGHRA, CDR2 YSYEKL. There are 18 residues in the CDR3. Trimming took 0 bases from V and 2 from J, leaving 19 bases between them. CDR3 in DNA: TGCGCCAGCAGCCAAGATCGGGGGTTCAATGGTTTACAAGAGACCCAGTACTTC. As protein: CASSQDRGFNGLQETQYF.

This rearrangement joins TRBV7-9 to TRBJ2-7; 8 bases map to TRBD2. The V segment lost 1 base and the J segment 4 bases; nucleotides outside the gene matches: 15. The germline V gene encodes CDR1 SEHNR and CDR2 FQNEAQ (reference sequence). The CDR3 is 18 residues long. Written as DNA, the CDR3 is TGTGCCAGCAGCTTAGACGATTTCGGGACTAGTGGGTATTACGAGCAGTACTTC. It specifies CASSLDDFGTSGYYEQYF.

The chain's CDR3 is CASSETGNTGELFF. CDR3 bases: TGTGCCAGCAGTGAGACAGGGAACACCGGGGAGCTGTTTTTT. This chain uses TRBV6-1 with TRBJ2-2; tentatively, D is TRBD1 (6 bases). Germline-derived CDR1 and CDR2 are MNHNS and SASEGT. Trimming removed 3 bases at V and 1 base at J, with 6 bases between. CDR3 length: 14 residues.